The clone carrying this T cell receptor beta chain occurred a few times. No antigen is known for it. This sample is drawn from a study of chemoradiotherapy in HPV16-positive cancers. On the study more broadly: Candidate HPV-specific T-cell clones and common TCR motifs came from functional assays in a couple of HPV16-positive patients. Study-wide results and caveats: The functional HPV-specific definition rests on just a couple of HPV16-positive patients. Candidate HPV-specific clones and E7-related TCR motifs grew in tumor during treatment.

Trimming at V came to 1 base and at J to 1 base, leaving 2 bases not matched to a gene. CDR1 is LNHDA, CDR2 SQIVND, per germline (reference sequence). The length of the CDR3 is 15 residues. Produced via immunoSEQ multiplex PCR; TCRdb's table is partial and in-frame only. The sample includes 9,500 to 12,000 clones, 65% to 75% seen only once; the top ten take over 35%. The origin of this receptor is a human donor with HPV-associated anogenital cancer. The chain employs TRBV19 and TRBJ2-7; 9 nucleotides line up with TRBD1. Sampling was carried out from a patient who underwent chemoradiotherapy. In DNA, the CDR3 is TGTGCCAGTAGTATAGCACAGGGGGCTTCCTACGAGCAGTACTTC. This codes for CASSIAQGASYEQYF.